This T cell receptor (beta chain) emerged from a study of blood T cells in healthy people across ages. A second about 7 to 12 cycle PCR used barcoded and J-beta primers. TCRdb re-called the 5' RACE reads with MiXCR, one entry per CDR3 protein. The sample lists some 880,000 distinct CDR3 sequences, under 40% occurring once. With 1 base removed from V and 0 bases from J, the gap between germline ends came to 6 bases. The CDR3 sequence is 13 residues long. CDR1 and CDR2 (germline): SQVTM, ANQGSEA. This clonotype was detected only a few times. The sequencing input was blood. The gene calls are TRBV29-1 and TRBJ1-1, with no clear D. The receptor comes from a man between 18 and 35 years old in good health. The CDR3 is CSVEGGMNTEAFF. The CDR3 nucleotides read TGCAGCGTTGAAGGGGGTATGAACACTGAAGCTTTCTTT.